Below, 19 T cell receptor beta chains from the same sample are listed, as sequenced in a study of a mutant IDH1 vaccine in newly diagnosed glioma. Sequencing was performed with immunoSEQ multiplex PCR; in TCRdb, only in-frame clones are kept and a portion is missing. Among 50,000 to 70,000 clones listed, 87% were seen once. Described time point: week 23, last vaccination. The content of each vaccine dose was 300 ug of mutant IDH1 20-mer peptide, and topical imiquimod accompanied it. These receptors' targets are unknown. The sample in question was PBMCs, obtained from a glioma patient whose treatment included an IDH1 peptide vaccine. Receptors originate from a man aged 40-50 years with glioma.

This sequence joins TRBV6-6 and TRBJ2-7; 7 nucleotides align to TRBD2. V trimming: 2 bases; J trimming: 0 bases; junction bases outside the gene matches: 1. The germline CDR1 and CDR2 sequences are MNHNY and SVGAGI (reference sequence). This CDR3 region has 14 residues. The CDR3 sequence is CASSYAGDSYEQYF. The CDR3 DNA follows: TGTGCCAGCAGTTACGCGGGAGACTCCTACGAGCAGTACTTC.

The chain links TRBV4-1 to TRBJ2-7, with no clear D. Germline V CDR1 and CDR2: MGHRA, YSYEKL. CDR3 length: 13 amino acids. The V and J ends lost 1 base and 3 bases respectively, with 7 bases between them. CDR3 protein: CASSQGPSYEQYF. DNA of the CDR3: TGCGCCAGCAGCCAAGGTCCAAGCTACGAGCAGTACTTC.

The gene calls are TRBV5-3 and TRBJ2-1, with a possible D match to TRBD2 (6 bases). TRBV5-3 is an open reading frame whose function is uncertain. The CDR3 has 16 amino acids. V dropped 5 bases and J dropped 8 bases, with 23 bases sitting between them. The CDR3 nucleotides are TGTGCCAGAAGTTCATCTAGCGCCCAACCGCACGATGAGCAGTTCTTC. It is translated as CARSSSSAQPHDEQFF.

CDR3: CASLGVSNQPQHF. CDR3 bases: TGTGCCAGCCTGGGAGTGAGCAATCAGCCCCAGCATTTT. The chain combines TRBV6-1 with TRBJ1-5; D call uncertain. This CDR3 comprises 13 residues. The V end was cut by 8 bases, the J end by 1 base, with 9 bases between. Germline lookup yields CDR1 MNHNS and CDR2 SASEGT.

J is TRBJ2-5 and V is TRBV6-5; 8 nucleotides line up with TRBD1. V shed 2 bases, J shed 14 bases, and the junction held 7 bases outside the gene matches. This CDR3 is 12 amino acids long. Germline CDR1 is MNHEY and CDR2 is SVGAGI. CDR3 in DNA: TGTGCCAGCAGTTACCCCGAGGACAGGGTATACTTC. It codes for CASSYPEDRVYF.

The rearrangement joins TRBV7-2 to TRBJ2-7; D is possibly TRBD2 (5 bases). The CDR3 length is 14 residues. Per germline, CDR1 SGHTA and CDR2 FQGNSA. V dropped 0 bases and J dropped 3 bases, with 9 bases sitting between them. The CDR3 spells CASSLAGAIYEQYF. For the CDR3, the DNA is TGTGCCAGCAGCTTAGCGGGAGCAATCTACGAGCAGTACTTC.

The V and J genes are TRBV5-4 and TRBJ2-7; TRBD2 might be the D (6 bases). V lost 0 bases and J lost 3, with 19 bases in between. The germline V gene has CDR1 SGHNT and CDR2 YYREEE (reference sequence). There are 17 residues in the CDR3. For the CDR3, the DNA is TGTGCCAGCAGCTTGGCTTACGAGGGACTCGGGGGCTACGAGCAGTACTTC. Protein sequence: CASSLAYEGLGGYEQYF.

The V and J genes are TRBV19 and TRBJ2-1, with D maybe TRBD1 (5 bases). Germline assignment: CDR1 LNHDA and CDR2 SQIVND (reference sequence). The CDR3 covers 12 residues. V lost 6 bases and J lost 10, with 13 bases in between. For the CDR3, the DNA is TGTGCCAGTAGCCCTCAGGGCAGGGAGCAGTTCTTC. Translated: CASSPQGREQFF.

The rearrangement links TRBV5-8 to TRBJ2-5; D tentatively reads TRBD1 or TRBD2 (5 bases each). CDR1 is SGHTS and CDR2 is YDEGEE in the germline V gene. The V and J ends lost 6 bases and 1 base respectively, with 16 bases between them. CDR3 length: 15 amino acids. The CDR3 DNA sequence: TGTGCCAGCAACCTATTGACAGCGGCCCAAGAGACCCAGTACTTC. It codes for CASNLLTAAQETQYF.

V gene TRBV6-5 combines with J gene TRBJ2-1; the match to TRBD2 covers 8 bases. From germline, CDR1 is MNHEY and CDR2 SVGAGI. The CDR3 length is 16 residues. J gave up 6 bases and V 4 bases, and 11 bases lay outside the gene matches. The CDR3 region has the DNA TGTGCCAGCAGTTCCGGGAGCGGGAGATCTATCAATGAGCAGTTCTTC. This gives the protein CASSSGSGRSINEQFF.

This clone was counted only a few times. The V gene is TRBV7-2, the J gene TRBJ2-7; possibly TRBD1 for D (6 bases). The CDR3 is 14 residues long. The germline V gene encodes CDR1 SGHTA and CDR2 FQGNSA. Trimming stripped 0 bases from V and 2 bases from J, with 8 bases between. The CDR3, as DNA: TGTGCCAGCAGCTTAGCGCAGGGGCCCTACGAGCAGTACTTC. This codes for CASSLAQGPYEQYF.

For the CDR3, the DNA is TGCGCCAGCAGCCCCCAGATGCTTAGCACAGATACGCAGTATTTT. Translation gives CASSPQMLSTDTQYF. The rearrangement joins TRBV4-3 to TRBJ2-3; D gene uncertain. The CDR3 is 15 amino acids. V dropped 4 bases and J dropped 0 bases, with 11 bases sitting between them. Germline V lookup: CDR1 LGHNA, CDR2 YSLEER.

This chain connects TRBV6-5 to TRBJ2-1, with 10 bases fitting TRBD1. Germline V gene sequence: CDR1 MNHEY, CDR2 SVGAGI. The CDR3 length is 14 residues. The ends lost 6 bases at V and 8 bases at J; junction bases unmatched: 7. CDR3: CASRRQGAGDEQFF. The CDR3 region has the DNA TGTGCCAGCAGAAGACAGGGGGCAGGCGATGAGCAGTTCTTC.

This rearrangement joins TRBV9 to TRBJ1-4, with 7 bases aligning to TRBD1. Germline CDR1 is SGDLS and CDR2 is YYNGEE. V was clipped by 3 bases and J by 8 bases; unmatched bases: 7. CDR3 length: 14 residues. The CDR3 region has the DNA TGTGCCAGCAGCGACGACAGGGCCCGGGAAAAACTGTTTTTT. It specifies CASSDDRAREKLFF.

CDR3 region: CASSVSPGQGAYGYTF. CDR3 DNA sequence: TGTGCCAGCAGCGTAAGCCCAGGACAGGGGGCCTATGGCTACACCTTC. The V and J genes are TRBV9 and TRBJ1-2, with 11 bases identical to TRBD1. This CDR3 is built from 16 residues. The V gene's germline CDR1 is SGDLS and CDR2 YYNGEE. The J segment lost 4 bases and the V segment lost 1 base, leaving 6 bases of the junction unmatched.

The chain carries TRBV19 and TRBJ2-7, with 9 nucleotides matching TRBD1. Germline assignment: CDR1 LNHDA and CDR2 SQIVND (reference sequence). The length of the CDR3 is 14 residues. The V and J ends lost 1 base and 6 bases, in that order; junction bases with no gene match: 4. For the CDR3, the DNA is TGTGCCAGTAGTATAGGGGGGACAGGGTTCGAGCAGTACTTC. It codes for CASSIGGTGFEQYF. The full variable domain, with the rest looked up from reference TRBV19 and TRBJ2-7, is DGGITQSPKYLFRKEGQNVTLSCEQNLNHDAMYWYRQDPGQGLRLIYYSQIVNDFQKGDIAEGYSVSREKKESFPLTVTSAQKNPTAFYLCASSIGGTGFEQYFGPGTRLTVT.

The rearrangement uses TRBV6-1 and TRBJ1-5; D possibly corresponds to TRBD1 (5 bases). Germline CDR1 and CDR2: MNHNS and SASEGT. The V end lost 6 bases, the J end lost 4 bases, and 16 bases lay between the germline ends. This CDR3 comprises 15 residues. For the CDR3, the DNA is TGTGCCAGCAGGGCTCAGGGATTAAGGAATCAGCCCCAGCATTTT. Translation: CASRAQGLRNQPQHF.

V and J are TRBV28 and TRBJ1-2; TRBD1 aligns across 9 bases. After removal of 6 bases from V and 5 bases from J, the junction contained 10 bases not matched to a gene. This CDR3 is built from 15 residues. Germline assignment: CDR1 MDHEN and CDR2 SYDVKM. The chain's CDR3 is CASSPTGGALYGYTF. CDR3 bases: TGTGCCAGCAGCCCTACAGGGGGCGCTCTGTATGGCTACACCTTC.

This chain joins TRBV19 and TRBJ1-2; D might be TRBD1 (6 bases). Germline CDR1 reads LNHDA; CDR2 reads SQIVND (reference sequence). The length of the CDR3 is 12 residues. Trimming took 5 bases from V and 6 from J, leaving 10 bases between them. As DNA, the CDR3 is TGTGCCAGTAGTCTACAGGGAGATGGCTACACCTTC. The encoded protein is CASSLQGDGYTF.